This T cell receptor (beta chain) was sequenced for a study of tumor and adjacent non-tumor tissue in lung cancer. Study-wide background: Patients comprised 12 adenocarcinoma, 2 squamous cell carcinoma and 1 small cell lung cancer.

TCRbeta libraries were built with three rounds of nested PCR, modified from ARM-PCR. Via MiXCR, TCRdb re-called the multiplex PCR reads, giving one row per CDR3 protein. The table lists tens of thousands of distinct CDR3 sequences, around three quarters of them singletons. Germline V gene sequence: CDR1 SGHNT, CDR2 YYREEE (reference sequence). This CDR3 has 18 residues. The template was RNA from unsorted bulk tissue. Distant lung tissue was collected more than 3 cm away from the tumor edge. Between August and November 2014, newly diagnosed, chemotherapy-naive lung cancer patients underwent thoracic surgery in China. Points on this clonotype: Its specificity is unknown.

Whole-study results and caveats: Top 100 clones took a larger repertoire share in normal lung.

The chain is built from TRBV5-4 and TRBJ2-6; 9 nucleotides match TRBD1. The sequenced sample was distant non-tumor lung tissue. This sequence was found in an older woman with non-small cell lung cancer. The CDR3 region has the DNA TGTGCAGGCAGTCGCCCCGGGACAGGGAGGTCTGGGGCCAACGTCCTGACTTTC. This codes for CAGSRPGTGRSGANVLTF.